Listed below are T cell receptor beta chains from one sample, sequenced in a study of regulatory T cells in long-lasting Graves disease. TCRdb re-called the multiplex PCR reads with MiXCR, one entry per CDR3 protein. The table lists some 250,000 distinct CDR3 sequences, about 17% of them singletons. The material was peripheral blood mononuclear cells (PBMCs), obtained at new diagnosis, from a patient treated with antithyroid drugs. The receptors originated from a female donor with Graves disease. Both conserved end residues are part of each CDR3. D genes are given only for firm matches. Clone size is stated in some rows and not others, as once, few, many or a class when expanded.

CDR3: CASSLERGTGNTIYF; DNA: TGCGCCAGCAGCTTGGAGAGGGGTACTGGAAACACCATATATTTT; J: TRBJ1-3; D: -; size: -; V: TRBV5-1
CDR3: CASKQGTNEKLFF; DNA: TGTGCCAGCAAACAGGGGACTAATGAAAAACTGTTTTTT; J: TRBJ1-4; D: TRBD1; size: many; V: TRBV11-2
CDR3: CASSVRGRDGELFF; DNA: TGTGCCAGCAGTGTTAGGGGGCGGGACGGGGAGCTGTTTTTT; J: TRBJ2-2; D: -; size: many; V: TRBV2
CDR3: CASSQEIGTDTQYF; DNA: TGCGCCAGCAGCCAAGAAATCGGCACAGATACGCAGTATTTT; J: TRBJ2-3; D: -; size: many; V: TRBV4-3
CDR3: CASSLFPGNTIYF; DNA: TGTGCCAGCAGTTTATTTCCTGGAAACACCATATATTTT; J: TRBJ1-3; D: -; size: many; V: TRBV27
CDR3: CASSLVGGIEAFF; DNA: TGTGCCAGCAGCTTGGTAGGCGGAATTGAAGCTTTCTTT; J: TRBJ1-1; D: -; size: -; V: TRBV5-5
CDR3: CASSLAAGHSSYNEQFF; DNA: TGCGCCAGCAGCTTGGCCGCGGGGCATAGCTCCTACAATGAGCAGTTCTTC; J: TRBJ2-1; D: -; size: few; V: TRBV5-1
CDR3: CASSARTSGNLQETQYF; DNA: TGTGCCAGCAGCGCTAGGACTAGCGGGAATTTGCAAGAGACCCAGTACTTC; J: TRBJ2-5; D: TRBD2; size: many; V: TRBV11-2
CDR3: CASSQDFASGTTDTQYF; DNA: TGCGCCAGCAGCCAAGATTTCGCTAGCGGGACAACAGATACGCAGTATTTT; J: TRBJ2-3; D: TRBD2; size: -; V: TRBV4-3
CDR3: CASSPRQSTDTQYF; DNA: TGTGCCAGCAGCCCTCGACAGAGCACAGATACGCAGTATTTT; J: TRBJ2-3; D: -; size: many; V: TRBV7-3
CDR3: CASSQTWGGAGYEQYF; DNA: TGTGCCAGCAGTCAAACGTGGGGGGGGGCCGGGTACGAGCAGTACTTC; J: TRBJ2-7; D: -; size: -; V: TRBV12-3/TRBV12-4
CDR3: CASSVALARTDTQYF; DNA: TGTGCCAGCAGCGTAGCACTAGCGAGAACAGATACGCAGTATTTT; J: TRBJ2-3; D: TRBD2; size: -; V: TRBV9
CDR3: CASSSSRGTQYF; DNA: TGTGCCAGCAGCTCCTCTCGGGGGACCCAGTACTTC; J: TRBJ2-5; D: -; size: many; V: TRBV7-2
CDR3: CASSLGGEQFF; DNA: TGTGCCAGCAGCTTGGGAGGTGAGCAGTTCTTC; J: TRBJ2-1; D: -; size: many; V: TRBV12-3/TRBV12-4